Below are 14 T cell receptor beta chains sequenced from a single sample in a study. TCRdb ran MiXCR on the 5' RACE reads and lists one entry per CDR3 protein. The sample lists approximately 44,000 distinct CDR3 sequences; 25% to 35% were seen once. The sequenced material came from memory CD4+ T cells sorted from a lymph node. Subset denoted: memory CD4+ T cells, CD4+CD45RO+CD25-. The receptors stem from a female donor with breast cancer.

The V and J genes are TRBV4-2 and TRBJ2-5; TRBD2 aligns across 7 bases. V lost 5 bases, J lost 3 bases, and 9 bases stayed unmatched. Germline loops: CDR1 LGHNA, CDR2 YNFKEQ. The CDR3 covers 15 residues. CDR3 coding DNA: TGTGCCAGCAGCTTCACTGGGGCGGGAGAAGAGACCCAGTACTTC. The encoded protein is CASSFTGAGEETQYF.

This clonotype was seen a single time. This rearrangement joins TRBV11-2 to TRBJ2-3, with a weak D call TRBD2 (5 bases). CDR1 and CDR2 (germline): SGHAT, FQNNGV. The CDR3 sequence is 14 residues long. The V and J ends lost 5 bases and 7 bases respectively, with 16 bases between them. The CDR3 is CASSPSGVRNTQYF. The CDR3 DNA is TGTGCCAGCAGCCCGAGCGGAGTCCGGAATACGCAGTATTTT.

In regard to this clonotype: The junction differs from germline at one of its ends, possibly a read error. The rearrangement joins TRBV6-6 to TRBJ2-3, with 9 positions matching TRBD2. The CDR3 runs to 15 residues. CDR1 is MNHNY, CDR2 SVGAGI, per germline (reference sequence). The chain's CDR3 is CAGSPTTSGTDTQYF. The CDR3, as DNA: TGTGCCGGCAGCCCTACGACTAGCGGAACAGATACGCAGTATTTT.

The chain is built from TRBV9 and TRBJ2-1, with D uncertain. CDR1 and CDR2 (germline): SGDLS, YYNGEE. This CDR3 spans 13 amino acids. The V gene lost 5 bases and the J gene lost 1 base, with 7 bases spanning the gap. The CDR3 protein is CASSAQSYNEQFF. The CDR3 nucleotides read TGTGCCAGCAGTGCTCAATCCTACAATGAGCAGTTCTTC.

The genes are TRBV20-1 and TRBJ2-1; TRBD1 might be the D (5 bases). The germline CDR1 and CDR2 sequences are DFQATT and SNEGSKA (reference sequence). CDR3 length: 15 residues. V was trimmed by 5 bases and J by 3 bases, leaving 17 bases between them. As DNA, the CDR3 is TGCAGTGCTGCCCCGAAGGGGAAGGGCTACAATGAGCAGTTCTTC. Translating gives CSAAPKGKGYNEQFF.

This clonotype has at least ten counts. V usage is TRBV28 and J usage is TRBJ2-1; a possible D gene is TRBD2 (6 bases). Trimming pared 4 bases from V and 5 bases from J, leaving 18 bases between. This CDR3 is 16 amino acids long. The V gene's germline CDR1 is MDHEN and CDR2 SYDVKM. Written as DNA, the CDR3 is TGTGCCAGCAGTTATGATAGGCGGGGACCTAACAATGAGCAGTTCTTC. This encodes CASSYDRRGPNNEQFF.

The CDR3 DNA reads TGCAGTGCTAGGATGACTAGCGGGAGTTACGAGCAGTACTTC. Translation: CSARMTSGSYEQYF. The V gene is TRBV20-1, the J gene TRBJ2-7; the match to TRBD2 covers 12 bases. The CDR3 spans 14 residues. Trimming at V came to 3 bases and at J to 4 bases, leaving 4 bases not matched to a gene. Germline V gene data show CDR1 as DFQATT and CDR2 as SNEGSKA (reference sequence).

This clonotype came up a few times. V usage is TRBV4-1 and J usage is TRBJ2-2, with TRBD2 identical over 14 bases. The J segment lost 5 bases and the V segment lost 8 bases, leaving 4 bases of the junction unmatched. CDR1 is MGHRA and CDR2 is YSYEKL in the germline V gene. This CDR3 contains 15 residues. The CDR3 sequence is CASLGLAGATGELFF. CDR3 DNA sequence: TGCGCCAGCCTGGGACTAGCGGGGGCAACCGGGGAGCTGTTTTTT.

The chain links TRBV24-1 to TRBJ2-2; 7 bases line up with TRBD1. Germline V gene lookup returns CDR1 KGHDR and CDR2 SFDVKD. V shed 4 bases, J shed 3 bases, and the junction held 4 bases outside the gene matches. The CDR3 extends over 15 amino acids. The CDR3 spells CATSDQGVDTGELFF. In DNA form, the CDR3 reads TGTGCCACCAGTGACCAGGGGGTCGACACCGGGGAGCTGTTTTTT.

This clonotype occurred a few times. This chain connects TRBV15 to TRBJ1-6; 9 bases align to TRBD1. The CDR3 totals 14 residues. V shed 4 bases, J shed 7 bases, and the junction held 2 bases outside the gene matches. CDR1 and CDR2 from the germline V gene are LNHNV and YYDKDF (reference sequence). Here the CDR3 reads CATSTGQGNSPLHF. Written as DNA, the CDR3 is TGTGCCACCAGCACGGGACAGGGAAATTCACCCCTCCACTTT.

The chain carries TRBV11-2 and TRBJ2-5, with 8 bases aligning to TRBD2. The CDR3 consists of 15 residues. The ends lost 2 bases at V and 4 bases at J; junction bases unmatched: 6. From germline, CDR1 is SGHAT and CDR2 FQNNGV. In nucleotides, the CDR3 is TGTGCCAGCAGCTTACTGAGGGCGGGAGGAGAGACCCAGTACTTC. Encoded protein: CASSLLRAGGETQYF.

This chain connects TRBV29-1 to TRBJ2-1; TRBD1 might be the D (6 bases). The germline CDR1 and CDR2 sequences are SQVTM and ANQGSEA. Trimming shortened V by 5 bases and J by 0 bases, and 8 bases separated the two germline ends. The CDR3 has 13 amino acids. The CDR3 protein is CSVRTVSYNEQFF. CDR3 in DNA: TGCAGCGTTCGGACAGTCTCCTACAATGAGCAGTTCTTC.

This clonotype was picked up a small number of times. The J gene is TRBJ1-2, the V gene TRBV2, with D tentatively TRBD1 (6 bases). The CDR3 sequence is 12 residues long. V dropped 8 bases and J dropped 6 bases, with 13 bases sitting between them. Germline CDR1 is SNHLY and CDR2 is FYNNEI. CDR3 residues: CASLGTPHGYTF. The CDR3 bases are TGTGCCAGCCTCGGGACACCCCATGGCTACACCTTC.

This chain connects TRBV9 to TRBJ1-2; tentatively, D is TRBD1 (5 bases). Germline V CDR1 and CDR2: SGDLS, YYNGEE. This CDR3 contains 14 residues. Trimming removed 3 bases at V and 8 bases at J, with 17 bases between. This CDR3 reads CASSELGRGRGYTF. CDR3 DNA: TGTGCCAGCAGCGAACTGGGACGGGGGAGAGGCTACACCTTC.